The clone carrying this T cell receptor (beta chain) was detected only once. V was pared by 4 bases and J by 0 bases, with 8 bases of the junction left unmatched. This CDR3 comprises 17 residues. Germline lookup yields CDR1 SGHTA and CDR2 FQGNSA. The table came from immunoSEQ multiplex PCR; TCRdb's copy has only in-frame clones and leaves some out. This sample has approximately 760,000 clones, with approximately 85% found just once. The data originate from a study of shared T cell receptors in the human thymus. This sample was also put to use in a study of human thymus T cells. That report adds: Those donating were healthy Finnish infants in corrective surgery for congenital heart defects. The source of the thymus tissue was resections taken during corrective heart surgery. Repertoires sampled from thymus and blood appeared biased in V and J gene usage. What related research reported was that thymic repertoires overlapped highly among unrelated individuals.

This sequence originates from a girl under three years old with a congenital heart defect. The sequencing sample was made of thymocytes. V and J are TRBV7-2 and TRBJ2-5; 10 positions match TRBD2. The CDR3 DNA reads TGTGCCAGCAGCTCGTCCCTAGCGGGGGCGTACCAAGAGACCCAGTACTTC. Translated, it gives CASSSSLAGAYQETQYF.